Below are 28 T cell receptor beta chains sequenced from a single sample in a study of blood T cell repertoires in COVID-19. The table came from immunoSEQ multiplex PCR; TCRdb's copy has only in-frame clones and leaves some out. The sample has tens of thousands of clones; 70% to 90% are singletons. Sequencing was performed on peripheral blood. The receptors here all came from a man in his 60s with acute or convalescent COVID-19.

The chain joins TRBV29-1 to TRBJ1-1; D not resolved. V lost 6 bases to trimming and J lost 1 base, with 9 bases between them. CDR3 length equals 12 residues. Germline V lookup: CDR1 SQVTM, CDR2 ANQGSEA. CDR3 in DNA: TGCAGCGTCGCAGTGGCGAACACTGAAGCTTTCTTT. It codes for CSVAVANTEAFF.

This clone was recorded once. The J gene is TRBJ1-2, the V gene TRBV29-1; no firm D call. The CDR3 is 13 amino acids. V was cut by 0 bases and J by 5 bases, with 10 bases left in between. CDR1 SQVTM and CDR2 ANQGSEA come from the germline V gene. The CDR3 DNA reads TGCAGCGTTGAAGAGACGGAGACTTATGGCTACACCTTC. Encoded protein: CSVEETETYGYTF.

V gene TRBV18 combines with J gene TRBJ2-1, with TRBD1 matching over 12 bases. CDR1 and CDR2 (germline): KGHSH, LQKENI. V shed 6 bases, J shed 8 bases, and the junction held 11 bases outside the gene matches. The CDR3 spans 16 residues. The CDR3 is CASSLKMGQGADEQFF. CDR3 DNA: TGTGCCAGCTCTCTCAAGATGGGACAGGGGGCCGATGAGCAGTTCTTC.

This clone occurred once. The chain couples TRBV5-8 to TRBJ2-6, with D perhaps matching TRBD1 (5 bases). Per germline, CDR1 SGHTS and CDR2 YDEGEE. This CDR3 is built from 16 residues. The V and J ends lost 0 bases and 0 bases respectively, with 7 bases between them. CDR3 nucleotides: TGTGCCAGCAGCTTGGACAGGACCTCTGGGGCCAACGTCCTGACTTTC. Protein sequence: CASSLDRTSGANVLTF.

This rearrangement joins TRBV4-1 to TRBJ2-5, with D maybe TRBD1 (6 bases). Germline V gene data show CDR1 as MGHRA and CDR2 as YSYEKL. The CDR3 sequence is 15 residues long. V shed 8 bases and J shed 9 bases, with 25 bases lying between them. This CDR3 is CASQSRDTQEKPQYF. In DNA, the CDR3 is TGCGCCAGCCAATCCCGGGACACACAAGAGAAGCCCCAGTACTTC.

CDR3 protein: CATSRGGQLGTGELFF. The DNA for the CDR3 is TGTGCCACCAGCAGAGGGGGACAGCTAGGCACCGGGGAGCTGTTTTTT. This chain links TRBV15 with TRBJ2-2; 7 bases are shared with TRBD1. Germline V gene lookup returns CDR1 LNHNV and CDR2 YYDKDF (reference sequence). V shed 1 base, J shed 4 bases, and the junction held 6 bases outside the gene matches. This CDR3 is 16 amino acids long.

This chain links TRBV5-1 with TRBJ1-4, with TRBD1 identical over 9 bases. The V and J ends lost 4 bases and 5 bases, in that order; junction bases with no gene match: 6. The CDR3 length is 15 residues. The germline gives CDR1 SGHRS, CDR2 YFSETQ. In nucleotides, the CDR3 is TGCGCCAGCAGCGCTGGGACAGGGAGAAATGAAAAACTGTTTTTT. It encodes CASSAGTGRNEKLFF.

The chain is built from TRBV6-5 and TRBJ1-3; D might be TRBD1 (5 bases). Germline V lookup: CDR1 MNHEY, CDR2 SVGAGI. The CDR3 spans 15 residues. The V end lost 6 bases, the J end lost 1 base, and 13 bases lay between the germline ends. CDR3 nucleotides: TGTGCCAGCAGATCGGCAGGGTTGTCTGGAAACACCATATATTTT. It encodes CASRSAGLSGNTIYF.

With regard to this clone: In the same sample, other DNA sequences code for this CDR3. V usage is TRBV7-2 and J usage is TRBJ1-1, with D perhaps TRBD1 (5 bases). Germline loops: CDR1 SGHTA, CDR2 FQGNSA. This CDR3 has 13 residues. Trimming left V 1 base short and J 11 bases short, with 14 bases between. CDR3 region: CASSLGQGRTAFF. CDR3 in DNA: TGTGCCAGCAGCTTAGGGCAGGGCCGGACGGCTTTCTTT.

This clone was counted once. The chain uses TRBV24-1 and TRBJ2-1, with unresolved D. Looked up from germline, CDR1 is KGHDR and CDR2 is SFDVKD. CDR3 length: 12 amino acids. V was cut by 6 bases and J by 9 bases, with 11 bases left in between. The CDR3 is CATSSATREQFF. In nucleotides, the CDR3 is TGTGCCACCAGTAGCGCCACCCGTGAGCAGTTCTTC.

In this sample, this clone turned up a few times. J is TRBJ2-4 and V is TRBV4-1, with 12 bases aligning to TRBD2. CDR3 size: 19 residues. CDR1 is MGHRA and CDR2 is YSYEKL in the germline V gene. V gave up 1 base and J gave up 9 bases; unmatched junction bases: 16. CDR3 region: CASSQAGLHLAGGQGIQYF. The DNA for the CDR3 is TGCGCCAGCAGCCAAGCGGGTCTCCACCTAGCGGGGGGGCAGGGCATTCAGTACTTC.

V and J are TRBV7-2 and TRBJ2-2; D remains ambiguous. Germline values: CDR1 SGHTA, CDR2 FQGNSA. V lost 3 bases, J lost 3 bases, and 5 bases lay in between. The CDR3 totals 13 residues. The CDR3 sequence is CASSFRDTGELFF. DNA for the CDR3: TGTGCCAGCAGCTTCCGGGACACCGGGGAGCTGTTTTTT.

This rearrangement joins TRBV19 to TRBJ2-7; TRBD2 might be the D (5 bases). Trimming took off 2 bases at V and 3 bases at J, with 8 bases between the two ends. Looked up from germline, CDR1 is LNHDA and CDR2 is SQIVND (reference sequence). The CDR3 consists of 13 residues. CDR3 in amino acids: CASSISTNYEQYF. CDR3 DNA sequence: TGTGCCAGTAGTATATCGACTAACTACGAGCAGTACTTC.

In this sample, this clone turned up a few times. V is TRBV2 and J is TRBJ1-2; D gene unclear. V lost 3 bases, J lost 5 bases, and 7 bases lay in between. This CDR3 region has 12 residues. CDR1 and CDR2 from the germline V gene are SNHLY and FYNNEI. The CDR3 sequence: CASSDTTYGYTF. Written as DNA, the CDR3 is TGTGCCAGCAGTGATACTACGTATGGCTACACCTTC.

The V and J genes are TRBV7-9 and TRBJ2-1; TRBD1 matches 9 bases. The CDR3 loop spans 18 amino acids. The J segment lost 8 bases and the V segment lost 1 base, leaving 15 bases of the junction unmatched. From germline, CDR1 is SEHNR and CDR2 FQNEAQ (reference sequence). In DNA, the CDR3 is TGTGCCAGCAGCTTAGGGATCCAAGGACAGGGGTATTTGGATGAGCAGTTCTTC. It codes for CASSLGIQGQGYLDEQFF.

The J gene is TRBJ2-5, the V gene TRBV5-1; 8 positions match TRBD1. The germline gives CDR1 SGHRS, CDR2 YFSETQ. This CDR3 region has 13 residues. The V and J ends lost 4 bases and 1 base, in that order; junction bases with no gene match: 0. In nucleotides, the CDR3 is TGCGCCAGCAGCGGACAGGGCCAAGAGACCCAGTACTTC. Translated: CASSGQGQETQYF.

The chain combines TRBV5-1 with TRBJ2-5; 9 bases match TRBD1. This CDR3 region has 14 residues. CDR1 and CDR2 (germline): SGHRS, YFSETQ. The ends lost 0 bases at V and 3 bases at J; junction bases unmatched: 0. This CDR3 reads CASSLGDREETQYF. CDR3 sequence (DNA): TGCGCCAGCAGCTTGGGGGACAGGGAAGAGACCCAGTACTTC. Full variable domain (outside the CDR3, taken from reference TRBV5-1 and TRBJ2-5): KAGVTQTPRYLIKTRGQQVTLSCSPISGHRSVSWYQQTPGQGLQFLFEYFSETQRNKGNFPGRFSGRQFSNSRSEMNVSTLELGDSALYLCASSLGDREETQYFGPGTRLLVL.

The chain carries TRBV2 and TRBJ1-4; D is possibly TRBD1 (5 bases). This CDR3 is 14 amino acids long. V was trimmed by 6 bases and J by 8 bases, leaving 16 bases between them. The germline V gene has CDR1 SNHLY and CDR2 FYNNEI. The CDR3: CASRKPGLGEKLFF. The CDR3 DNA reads TGTGCCAGCAGAAAACCAGGGTTAGGCGAAAAACTGTTTTTT.

CDR3 in DNA: TGTGCCAGCAGTTACGGGCAGGGTTGGCTCACTGAAGCTTTCTTT. This gives the protein CASSYGQGWLTEAFF. The chain combines TRBV6-2 or TRBV6-3 with TRBJ1-1; a weak D match, TRBD1 (5 bases). The V end lost 2 bases, the J end lost 4 bases, and 14 bases lay between the germline ends. Per germline, CDR1 MNHEY and CDR2 SVGEGT. This CDR3 comprises 15 residues.

CDR3 DNA: TGTGCCACCAGTGACTCCTATGCCGGACAGGGTATAAGGTATGAGCAGTTCTTC. It is translated as CATSDSYAGQGIRYEQFF. The chain employs TRBV24-1 and TRBJ2-1, with 8 positions matching TRBD1. The CDR3 extends over 18 amino acids. V was pared by 4 bases and J by 8 bases, with 18 bases of the junction left unmatched. Germline CDR1 reads KGHDR; CDR2 reads SFDVKD.

The CDR3 is CASSFTAGRKFF. DNA for the CDR3: TGTGCCAGCAGCTTTACCGCGGGGCGCAAGTTCTTC. The chain carries TRBV7-6 and TRBJ2-1; possible D gene TRBD2, 6 bases. CDR1 is SGHVS and CDR2 is FNYEAQ in the germline V gene. The CDR3 covers 12 residues. Trimming took 3 bases from V and 14 from J, leaving 14 bases between them.

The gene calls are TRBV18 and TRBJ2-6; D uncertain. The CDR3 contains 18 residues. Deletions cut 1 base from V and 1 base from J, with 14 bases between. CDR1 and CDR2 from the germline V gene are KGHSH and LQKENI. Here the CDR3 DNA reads TGTGCCAGCTCACCACTCCCCTTAGACTCATCTGGGGCCAACGTCCTGACTTTC. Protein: CASSPLPLDSSGANVLTF. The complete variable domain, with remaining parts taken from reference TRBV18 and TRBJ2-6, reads NAGVMQNPRHLVRRRGQEARLRCSPMKGHSHVYWYRQLPEEGLKFMVYLQKENIIDESGMPKERFSAEFPKEGPSILRIQQVVRGDSAAYFCASSPLPLDSSGANVLTFGAGSRLTVL.

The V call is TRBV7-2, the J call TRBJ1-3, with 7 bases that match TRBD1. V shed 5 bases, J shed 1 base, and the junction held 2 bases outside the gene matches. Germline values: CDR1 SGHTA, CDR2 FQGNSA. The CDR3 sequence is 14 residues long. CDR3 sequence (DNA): TGTGCCAGCAGCCTCAGGGGGTCTGGAAACACCATATATTTT. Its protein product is CASSLRGSGNTIYF.

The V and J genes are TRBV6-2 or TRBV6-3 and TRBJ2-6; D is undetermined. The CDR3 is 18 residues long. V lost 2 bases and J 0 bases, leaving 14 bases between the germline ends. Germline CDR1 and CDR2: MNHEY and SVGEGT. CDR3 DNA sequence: TGTGCCAGCAGTTACGCCCTGGAGTCTCACTCTGGGGCCAACGTCCTGACTTTC. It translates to CASSYALESHSGANVLTF.

The CDR3 nucleotides are TGCGCCAGCAGCTTGGCCCCCGGGACAGGGGGCAGGATAGCAGCTTTCTTT. It specifies CASSLAPGTGGRIAAFF. This chain joins TRBV5-1 and TRBJ1-1; 12 nucleotides align to TRBD1. The J segment lost 10 bases and the V segment lost 0 bases, leaving 13 bases of the junction unmatched. This CDR3 comprises 17 residues. The germline CDR1 and CDR2 sequences are SGHRS and YFSETQ.

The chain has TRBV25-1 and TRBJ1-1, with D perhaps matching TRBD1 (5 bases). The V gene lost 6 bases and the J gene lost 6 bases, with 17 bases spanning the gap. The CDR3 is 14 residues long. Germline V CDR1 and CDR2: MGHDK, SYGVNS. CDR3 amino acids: CASSASAGRAEAFF. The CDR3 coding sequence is TGTGCCAGCAGCGCATCCGCAGGGAGGGCTGAAGCTTTCTTT.

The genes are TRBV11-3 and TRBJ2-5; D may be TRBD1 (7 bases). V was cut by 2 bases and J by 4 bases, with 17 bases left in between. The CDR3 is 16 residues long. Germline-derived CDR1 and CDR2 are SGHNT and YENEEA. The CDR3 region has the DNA TGTGCCAGCAGCTTATTCCACGGCAGGGGGGCAGAGACCCAGTACTTC. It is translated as CASSLFHGRGAETQYF.

The CDR3 coding sequence is TGTGCCAGCAGCTTATTATCTGGACAGGGCTACGAGCAGTACTTC. The encoded protein is CASSLLSGQGYEQYF. The chain couples TRBV11-3 to TRBJ2-7; TRBD1 agrees at 8 bases. The CDR3 spans 15 residues. The germline gives CDR1 SGHNT, CDR2 YENEEA. After removal of 2 bases from V and 3 bases from J, the junction contained 6 bases not matched to a gene.